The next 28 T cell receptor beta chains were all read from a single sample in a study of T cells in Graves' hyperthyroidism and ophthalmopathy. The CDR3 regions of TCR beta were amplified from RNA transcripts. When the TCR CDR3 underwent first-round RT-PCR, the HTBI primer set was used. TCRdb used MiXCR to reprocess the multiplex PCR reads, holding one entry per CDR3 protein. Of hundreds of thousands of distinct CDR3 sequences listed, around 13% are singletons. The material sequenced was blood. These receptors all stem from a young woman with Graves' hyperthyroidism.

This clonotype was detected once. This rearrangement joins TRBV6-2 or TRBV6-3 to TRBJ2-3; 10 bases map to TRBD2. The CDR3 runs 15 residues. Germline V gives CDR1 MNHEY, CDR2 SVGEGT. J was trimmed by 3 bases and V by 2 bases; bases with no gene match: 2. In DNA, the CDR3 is TGTGCCAGCAGTTACGATAGCGGGGGGACAGATACGCAGTATTTT. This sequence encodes CASSYDSGGTDTQYF.

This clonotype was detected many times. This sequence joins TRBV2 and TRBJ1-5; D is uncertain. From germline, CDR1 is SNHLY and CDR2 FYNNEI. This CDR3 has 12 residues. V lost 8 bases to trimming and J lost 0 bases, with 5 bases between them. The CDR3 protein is CASQYSNQPQHF. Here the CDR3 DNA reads TGTGCCAGCCAGTATAGCAATCAGCCCCAGCATTTT.

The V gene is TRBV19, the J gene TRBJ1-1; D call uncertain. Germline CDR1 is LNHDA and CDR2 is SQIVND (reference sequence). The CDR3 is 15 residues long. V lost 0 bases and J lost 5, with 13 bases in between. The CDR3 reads CASSIDSGRRTEAFF. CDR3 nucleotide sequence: TGTGCCAGTAGTATAGATTCGGGGAGAAGGACTGAAGCTTTCTTT.

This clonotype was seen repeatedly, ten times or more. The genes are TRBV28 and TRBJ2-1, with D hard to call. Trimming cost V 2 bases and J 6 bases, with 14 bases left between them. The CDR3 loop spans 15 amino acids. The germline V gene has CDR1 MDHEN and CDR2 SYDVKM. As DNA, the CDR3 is TGTGCCAGCAGTTTAGGGTATTCTCTTCGCAATGAGCAGTTCTTC. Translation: CASSLGYSLRNEQFF.

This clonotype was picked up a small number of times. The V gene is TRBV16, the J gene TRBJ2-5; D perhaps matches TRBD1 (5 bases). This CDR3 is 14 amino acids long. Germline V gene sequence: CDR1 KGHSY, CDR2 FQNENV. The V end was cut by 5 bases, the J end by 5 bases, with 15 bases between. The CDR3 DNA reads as TGTGCCAGCAGCTATGACTCCAGGGTTGAGACCCAGTACTTC. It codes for CASSYDSRVETQYF. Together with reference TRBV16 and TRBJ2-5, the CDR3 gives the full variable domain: GEEVAQTPKHLVRGEGQKAKLYCAPIKGHSYVFWYQQVLKNEFKFLISFQNENVFDETGMPKERFSAKCLPNSPCSLEIQATKLEDSAVYFCASSYDSRVETQYFGPGTRLLVL.

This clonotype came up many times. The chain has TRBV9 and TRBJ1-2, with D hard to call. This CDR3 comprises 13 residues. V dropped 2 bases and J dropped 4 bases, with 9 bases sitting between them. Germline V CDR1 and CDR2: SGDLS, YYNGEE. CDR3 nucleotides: TGTGCCAGCAGCGTTAGGGTTGGCTATGGCTACACCTTC. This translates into CASSVRVGYGYTF.

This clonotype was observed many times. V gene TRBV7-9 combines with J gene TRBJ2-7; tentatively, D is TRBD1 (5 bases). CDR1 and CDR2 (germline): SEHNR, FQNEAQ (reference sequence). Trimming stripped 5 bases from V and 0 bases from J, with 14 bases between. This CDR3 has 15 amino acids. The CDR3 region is CASSALTVRSYEQYF. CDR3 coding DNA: TGTGCCAGCAGCGCCCTGACAGTTCGCTCCTACGAGCAGTACTTC. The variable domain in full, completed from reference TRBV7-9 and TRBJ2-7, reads DTGVSQNPRHKITKRGQNVTFRCDPISEHNRLYWYRQTLGQGPEFLTYFQNEAQLEKSRLLSDRFSAERPKGSFSTLEIQRTEQGDSAMYLCASSALTVRSYEQYFGPGTRLTVT.

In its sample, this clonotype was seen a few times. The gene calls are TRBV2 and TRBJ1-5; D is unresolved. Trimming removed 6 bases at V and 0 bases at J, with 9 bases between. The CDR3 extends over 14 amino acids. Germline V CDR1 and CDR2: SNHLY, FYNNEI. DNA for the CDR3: TGTGCCAGCAGCAAACTTCATAGCAATCAGCCCCAGCATTTT. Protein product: CASSKLHSNQPQHF.

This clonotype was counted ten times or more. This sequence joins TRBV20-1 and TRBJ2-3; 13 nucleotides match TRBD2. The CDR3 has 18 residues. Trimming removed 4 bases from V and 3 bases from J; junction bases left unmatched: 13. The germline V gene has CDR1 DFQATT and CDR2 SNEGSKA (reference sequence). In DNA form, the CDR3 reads TGCAGTGCTACTGGACTAGCGGGAGCATCTGGGGGGACAGATACGCAGTATTTT. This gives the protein CSATGLAGASGGTDTQYF.

CDR3 sequence: CASSDGGRSTYEQYF. CDR3 bases: TGTGCCAGCAGTGATGGAGGCAGGTCAACCTACGAGCAGTACTTC. The rearrangement uses TRBV25-1 and TRBJ2-7; TRBD2 is a possible D gene (5 bases). Germline CDR1 is MGHDK and CDR2 is SYGVNS. The CDR3 consists of 15 residues. The ends were cut back, 3 bases at V and 2 bases at J, with 14 bases in the middle.

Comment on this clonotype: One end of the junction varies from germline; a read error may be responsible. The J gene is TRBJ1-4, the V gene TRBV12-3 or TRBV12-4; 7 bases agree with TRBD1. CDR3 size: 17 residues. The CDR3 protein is CASSLVWAGGFGEELFF. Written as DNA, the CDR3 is TGTGCCAGCAGTTTAGTTTGGGCAGGGGGGTTTGGTGAAGAACTGTTTTTT.

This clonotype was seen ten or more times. CDR3 region: CSVGRTNTGELFF. CDR3 bases: TGCAGCGTTGGACGGACGAACACCGGGGAGCTGTTTTTT. The chain carries TRBV29-1 and TRBJ2-2; D is uncertain. The CDR3 sequence is 13 residues long. CDR1 is SQVTM, CDR2 ANQGSEA, per germline. Trimming pared 4 bases from V and 0 bases from J, leaving 6 bases between.

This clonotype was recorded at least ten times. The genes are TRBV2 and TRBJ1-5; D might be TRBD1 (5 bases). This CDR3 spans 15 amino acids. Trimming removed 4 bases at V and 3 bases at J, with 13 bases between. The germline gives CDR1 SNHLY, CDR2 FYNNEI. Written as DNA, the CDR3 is TGTGCCAGCAGTGGTCGGGAGGGGAACAATCAGCCCCAGCATTTT. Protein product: CASSGREGNNQPQHF. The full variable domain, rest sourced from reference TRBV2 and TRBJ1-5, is EPEVTQTPSHQVTQMGQEVILRCVPISNHLYFYWYRQILGQKVEFLVSFYNNEISEKSEIFDDQFSVERPDGSNFTLKIRSTKLEDSAMYFCASSGREGNNQPQHFGDGTRLSIL.

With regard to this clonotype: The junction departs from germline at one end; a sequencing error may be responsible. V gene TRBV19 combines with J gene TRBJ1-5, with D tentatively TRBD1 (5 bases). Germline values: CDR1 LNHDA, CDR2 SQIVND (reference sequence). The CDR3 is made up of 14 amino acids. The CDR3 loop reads CASTRTLSNQLQHF. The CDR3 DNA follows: TGTGCCAGTACCCGGACACTTAGCAATCAGCTCCAGCATTTT. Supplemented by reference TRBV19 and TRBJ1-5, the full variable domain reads DGGITQSPKYLFRKEGQNVTLSCEQNLNHDAMYWYRQDPGQGLRLIYYSQIVNDFQKGDIAEGYSVSREKKESFPLTVTSAQKNPTAFYLCASTRTLSNQLQHFGDGTRLSIL.

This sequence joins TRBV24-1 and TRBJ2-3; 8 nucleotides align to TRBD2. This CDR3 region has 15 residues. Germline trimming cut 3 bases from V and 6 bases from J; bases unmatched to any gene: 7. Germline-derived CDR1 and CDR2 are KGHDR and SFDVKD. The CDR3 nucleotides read TGTGCCACCAGTGATCCAGCGGGAGCTGGGGATACGCAGTATTTT. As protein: CATSDPAGAGDTQYF.

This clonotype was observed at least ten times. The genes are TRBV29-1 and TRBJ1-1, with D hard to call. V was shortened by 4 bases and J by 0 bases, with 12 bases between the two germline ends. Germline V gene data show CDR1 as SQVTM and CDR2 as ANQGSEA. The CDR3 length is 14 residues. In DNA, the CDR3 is TGCAGCGTTGTGTTAGCACACTTGAACACTGAAGCTTTCTTT. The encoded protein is CSVVLAHLNTEAFF.

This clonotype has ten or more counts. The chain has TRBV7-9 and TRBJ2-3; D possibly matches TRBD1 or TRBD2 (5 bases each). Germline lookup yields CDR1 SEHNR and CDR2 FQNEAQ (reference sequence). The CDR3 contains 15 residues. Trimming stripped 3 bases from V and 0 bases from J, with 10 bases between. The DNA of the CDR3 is TGTGCCAGCAGCTTGGGGCGGACTAGCACAGATACGCAGTATTTT. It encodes CASSLGRTSTDTQYF.

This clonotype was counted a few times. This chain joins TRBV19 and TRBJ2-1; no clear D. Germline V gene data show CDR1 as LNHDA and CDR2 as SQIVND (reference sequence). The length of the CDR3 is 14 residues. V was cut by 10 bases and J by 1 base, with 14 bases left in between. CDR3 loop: CATTEAASYNEQFF. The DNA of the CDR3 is TGTGCCACCACCGAGGCAGCATCCTACAATGAGCAGTTCTTC.

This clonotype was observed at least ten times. The CDR3, as DNA: TGTGCCAGCAGCCCTGGACTAGCGGGAGGAATTTTCCCCTACGAGCAGTACTTC. Translating gives CASSPGLAGGIFPYEQYF. This chain links TRBV7-6 with TRBJ2-7; 14 bases match TRBD2. The CDR3 covers 18 residues. Germline V gene sequence: CDR1 SGHVS, CDR2 FNYEAQ. The junction had 11 bases not matched to a gene; V was cut back by 5 bases and J by 2 bases. Variable domain in full (rest from reference TRBV7-6 and TRBJ2-7): GAGVSQSPRYKVTKRGQDVALRCDPISGHVSLYWYRQALGQGPEFLTYFNYEAQQDKSGLPNDRFSAERPEGSISTLTIQRTEQRDSAMYRCASSPGLAGGIFPYEQYFGPGTRLTVT.

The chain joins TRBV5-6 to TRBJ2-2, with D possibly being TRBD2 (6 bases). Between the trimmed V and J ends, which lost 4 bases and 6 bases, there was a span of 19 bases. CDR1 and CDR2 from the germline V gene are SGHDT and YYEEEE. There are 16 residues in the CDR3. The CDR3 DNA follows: TGTGCCAGCAGCCCCTGGTCAGGGTGGGGGGCCGGGGAGCTGTTTTTT. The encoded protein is CASSPWSGWGAGELFF.

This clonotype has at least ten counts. The CDR3 coding sequence is TGTGCCAGCAGCCCCACCGCAGGGTGGGTCAACGAGCAGTACTTC. This sequence encodes CASSPTAGWVNEQYF. The chain couples TRBV7-2 to TRBJ2-7; D is perhaps TRBD1 (5 bases). Germline V CDR1 and CDR2: SGHTA, FQGNSA. The V gene lost 5 bases and the J gene lost 5 bases, with 19 bases spanning the gap. The CDR3 runs 15 residues.

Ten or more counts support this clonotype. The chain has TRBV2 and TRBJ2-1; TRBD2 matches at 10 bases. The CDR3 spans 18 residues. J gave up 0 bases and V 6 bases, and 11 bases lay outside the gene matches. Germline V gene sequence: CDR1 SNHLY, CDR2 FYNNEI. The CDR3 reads CASRGTSAFSRSYNEQFF. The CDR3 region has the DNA TGTGCCAGCAGGGGGACTAGCGCCTTCAGTCGCTCCTACAATGAGCAGTTCTTC.

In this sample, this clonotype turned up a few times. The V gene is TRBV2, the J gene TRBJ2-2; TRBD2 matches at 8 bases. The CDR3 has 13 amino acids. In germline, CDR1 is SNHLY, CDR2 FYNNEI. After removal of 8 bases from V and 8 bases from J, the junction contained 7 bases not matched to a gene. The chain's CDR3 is CASRGTRTGELFF. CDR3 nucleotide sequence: TGTGCCAGCCGCGGGACTAGAACTGGGGAGCTGTTTTTT. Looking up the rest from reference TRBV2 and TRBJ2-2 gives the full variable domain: EPEVTQTPSHQVTQMGQEVILRCVPISNHLYFYWYRQILGQKVEFLVSFYNNEISEKSEIFDDQFSVERPDGSNFTLKIRSTKLEDSAMYFCASRGTRTGELFFGEGSRLTVL.

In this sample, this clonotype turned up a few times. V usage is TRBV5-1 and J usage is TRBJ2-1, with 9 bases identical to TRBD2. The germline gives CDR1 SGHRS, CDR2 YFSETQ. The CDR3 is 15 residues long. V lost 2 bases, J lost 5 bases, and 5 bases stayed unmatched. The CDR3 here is CASSLAGGGHNEQFF. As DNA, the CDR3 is TGCGCCAGCAGCTTAGCGGGAGGAGGCCACAATGAGCAGTTCTTC. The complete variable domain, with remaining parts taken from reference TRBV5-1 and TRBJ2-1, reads KAGVTQTPRYLIKTRGQQVTLSCSPISGHRSVSWYQQTPGQGLQFLFEYFSETQRNKGNFPGRFSGRQFSNSRSEMNVSTLELGDSALYLCASSLAGGGHNEQFFGPGTRLTVL.

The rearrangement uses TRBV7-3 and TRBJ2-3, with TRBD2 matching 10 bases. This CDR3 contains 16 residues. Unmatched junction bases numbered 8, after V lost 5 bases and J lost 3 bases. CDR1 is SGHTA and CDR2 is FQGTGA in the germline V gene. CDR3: CASSPRTSGDTDTQYF. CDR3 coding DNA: TGTGCCAGCAGCCCGCGGACTAGCGGAGATACAGATACGCAGTATTTT.

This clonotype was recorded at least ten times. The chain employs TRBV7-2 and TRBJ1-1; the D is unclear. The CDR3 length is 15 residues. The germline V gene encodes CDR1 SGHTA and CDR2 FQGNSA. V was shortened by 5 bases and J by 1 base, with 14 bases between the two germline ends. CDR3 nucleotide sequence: TGTGCCAGCAGCCGGGCCCGAACAGCGAACACTGAAGCTTTCTTT. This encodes CASSRARTANTEAFF. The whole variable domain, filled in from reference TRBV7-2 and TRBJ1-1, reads GAGVSQSPSNKVTEKGKDVELRCDPISGHTALYWYRQSLGQGLEFLIYFQGNSAPDKSGLPSDRFSAERTGGSVSTLTIQRTQQEDSAVYLCASSRARTANTEAFFGQGTRLTVV.

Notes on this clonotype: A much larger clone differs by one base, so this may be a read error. CDR3 residues: CVWAGSRTDTQYF. The CDR3 DNA reads TGTGTCTGGGCAGGGAGCCGCACAGATACGCAGTATTTT. This chain connects TRBV30 to TRBJ2-3; D possibly uses TRBD1 or TRBD2 (5 bases each). This CDR3 has 13 residues. Germline loops: CDR1 GTSNPN, CDR2 SVGIG (reference sequence).

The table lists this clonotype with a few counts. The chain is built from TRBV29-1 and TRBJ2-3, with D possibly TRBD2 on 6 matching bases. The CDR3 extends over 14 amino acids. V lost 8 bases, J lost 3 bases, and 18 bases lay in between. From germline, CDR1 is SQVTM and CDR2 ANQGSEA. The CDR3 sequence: CSSRRGEGTDTQYF. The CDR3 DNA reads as TGCAGCAGTCGGAGGGGAGAAGGGACAGATACGCAGTATTTT.